This paragraph reports one T cell receptor beta chain. Its antigen remains undetermined. No qualities accompany the bases; no much larger clone lies one base away. Receptor amplification or capture employed the immunoSEQ multiplex PCR assay. Sourced from immuneACCESS, this table was stored by TCRdb with only in-frame sequences that have V and J called. A share of the clones is absent; for the studies checked, an unresolved V gene accounts for under half, and the remainder has no known explanation. The sample table shows approximately 30,000 clones, and roughly 89% are seen once. Approximately 3.6% of the sample is in the top ten clones. The record originates from a study of T cell changes during pregnancy in multiple sclerosis (dated by TCRdb to the late 2010s). Context from the whole study: The study looked at changes in the T cell repertoire across pregnancy in women with multiple sclerosis.

Via the germline V gene, CDR1 is KGHSH and CDR2 LQKENI. Trimming takes 3 bases from V and 0 bases from J, and the germline ends sit 5 bases apart. Reading from cysteine to phenylalanine, the CDR3 counts 13 amino acids. CDR3 DNA only is kept here, 39 bases in frame from base 1. This sequence uses TRBV18 and TRBJ2-5; the D region possibly corresponds to TRBD2 (5 bases align). The sample was CD8+ T cells from peripheral blood mononuclear cells, taken in the second trimester of pregnancy. This receptor was obtained from a female donor in good health, enrolled as a control in a pregnancy study. The CDR3 reads CASSPEDQETQYF. The nucleotides read TGTGCCAGCTCACCGGAGGACCAAGAGACCCAGTACTTC.